Presented here are 19 T cell receptor beta chains from one specimen sequenced in a study of T cell repertoires in cytomegalovirus infection. TCRdb reprocessed the reads with MiXCR, giving one entry per CDR3 protein. The data contain 150,000 to 200,000 distinct CDR3 sequences, 15% to 20% of them singletons. What was sequenced was PBMCs. The receptors stem from a human donor in good health (CMV status not recorded). Some clones in this sample may be carry-over from other donors' samples.

This clonotype has a count of ten or more. The chain joins TRBV7-2 to TRBJ1-4; D is unresolved. The length of the CDR3 is 18 residues. Germline V gene data show CDR1 as SGHTA and CDR2 as FQGNSA. V lost 5 bases to trimming and J lost 6 bases, with 25 bases between them. This CDR3 reads CASSPNPQAARADEKLFF. In DNA form, the CDR3 reads TGTGCCAGCAGCCCGAACCCCCAGGCCGCCCGGGCAGATGAAAAACTGTTTTTT.

In this sample, this clonotype turned up many times. The chain carries TRBV7-2 and TRBJ2-7; TRBD2 might be the D (5 bases). Between the trimmed V and J ends, which lost 5 bases and 7 bases, there was a span of 21 bases. The CDR3 loop spans 15 amino acids. Germline V gene sequence: CDR1 SGHTA, CDR2 FQGNSA. The CDR3 loop is CASSARAIQSREQYF. Written as DNA, the CDR3 is TGTGCCAGCAGCGCGAGGGCTATTCAATCGAGAGAGCAGTACTTC.

This clonotype was found a few times. This sequence joins TRBV12-3 or TRBV12-4 and TRBJ2-5; D ambiguous. The CDR3 length is 13 residues. V lost 4 bases to trimming and J lost 4 bases, with 10 bases between them. The CDR3 reads CASSSGIRETQYF. The CDR3 DNA reads TGTGCCAGCAGTTCGGGTATTCGAGAGACCCAGTACTTC.

This clonotype was detected a few times. CDR3 in amino acids: CASSSSGGVKNIQYF. CDR3 DNA sequence: TGTGCCAGCAGTTCCTCTGGGGGGGTAAAAAACATTCAGTACTTC. The chain has TRBV28 and TRBJ2-4; 7 nucleotides agree with TRBD2. The length of the CDR3 is 15 residues. With 4 bases clipped from V and 4 bases from J, the junction kept 7 bases outside the gene matches. Germline CDR1 and CDR2: MDHEN and SYDVKM.

Details on this clonotype: The conserved closing phenylalanine or tryptophan is absent in this CDR3, likely reflecting a read error. The V call is TRBV28, the J call TRBJ1-2; 12 bases match TRBD1. Unmatched junction bases numbered 10, after V lost 4 bases and J lost 7 bases. There are 16 residues in the CDR3. The germline V gene has CDR1 MDHEN and CDR2 SYDVKM. CDR3 bases: TGTGCCAGCAGTTGGGCCGGGACAGGGGGCGCGGGTGGCTACACCCTC. It yields the protein CASSWAGTGGAGGYTL.

The rearrangement uses TRBV6-2 or TRBV6-3 and TRBJ2-1; 9 bases align to TRBD2. The CDR3 has 15 amino acids. Germline trimming cut 6 bases from V and 7 bases from J; bases unmatched to any gene: 10. The germline V gene has CDR1 MNHEY and CDR2 SVGEGT. CDR3 residues: CASSKRLAGMNEQFF. The DNA of the CDR3 is TGTGCCAGCAGCAAGCGGCTAGCGGGAATGAATGAGCAGTTCTTC.

The chain recombines TRBV7-2 with TRBJ1-1, with 8 positions matching TRBD1. The germline gives CDR1 SGHTA, CDR2 FQGNSA. V shed 5 bases and J 1 base; nucleotides not matched to a gene: 18. The CDR3 is 19 residues long. CDR3 nucleotides: TGTGCCAGCAGCCAGAGAACAGGGGGGGGCGTGGTGCGGAACACTGAAGCTTTCTTT. Translating it yields CASSQRTGGGVVRNTEAFF. The full variable domain, with the rest looked up from reference TRBV7-2 and TRBJ1-1, is GAGVSQSPSNKVTEKGKDVELRCDPISGHTALYWYRQSLGQGLEFLIYFQGNSAPDKSGLPSDRFSAERTGGSVSTLTIQRTQQEDSAVYLCASSQRTGGGVVRNTEAFFGQGTRLTVV.

This clonotype has at least ten counts. The chain carries TRBV28 and TRBJ1-5; D unclear. Trimming stripped 2 bases from V and 1 base from J, with 6 bases between. The CDR3 consists of 14 residues. The germline CDR1 and CDR2 sequences are MDHEN and SYDVKM. The DNA of the CDR3 is TGTGCCAGCAGTTTAACACTGAGCAATCAGCCCCAGCATTTT. It yields the protein CASSLTLSNQPQHF.

The rearrangement joins TRBV9 to TRBJ1-2; D unclear. This CDR3 spans 15 amino acids. V lost 0 bases to trimming and J lost 2 bases, with 11 bases between them. Germline V gene sequence: CDR1 SGDLS, CDR2 YYNGEE. In DNA, the CDR3 is TGTGCCAGCAGCGTAGAAGAAGGGAAGAACTATGGCTACACCTTC. It translates to CASSVEEGKNYGYTF.

This clonotype was counted a few times. The chain combines TRBV28 with TRBJ1-2, with 7 bases matching TRBD1. From germline, CDR1 is MDHEN and CDR2 SYDVKM. This CDR3 has 13 residues. The junction had 5 bases not matched to a gene; V was cut back by 8 bases and J by 2 bases. This chain's CDR3 is CASLDRANYGYTF. The CDR3 DNA follows: TGTGCCAGCCTAGACAGGGCCAACTATGGCTACACCTTC.

This clonotype was seen only a few times. This rearrangement joins TRBV6-5 to TRBJ2-5; D is uncertain. Trimming removed 0 bases at V and 1 base at J, with 6 bases between. The CDR3 is 14 amino acids. The V gene's germline CDR1 is MNHEY and CDR2 SVGAGI. In DNA form, the CDR3 reads TGTGCCAGCAGTTACTCAGTATCCCAAGAGACCCAGTACTTC. It specifies CASSYSVSQETQYF.

This clonotype was picked up many times. The genes are TRBV19 and TRBJ1-1; TRBD1 might be the D (5 bases). Trimming stripped 5 bases from V and 1 base from J, with 11 bases between. This CDR3 is 14 amino acids long. The germline gives CDR1 LNHDA, CDR2 SQIVND (reference sequence). CDR3 region: CASSAGRTNTEAFF. In nucleotides, the CDR3 is TGTGCCAGTAGTGCGGGACGGACGAACACTGAAGCTTTCTTT.

This clonotype was detected a few times. This sequence joins TRBV7-4 and TRBJ1-6, with TRBD1 identical over 8 bases. Germline CDR1 is SGHVT and CDR2 is SQSDAQ. V was pared by 2 bases and J by 7 bases, with 7 bases of the junction left unmatched. The CDR3 contains 16 residues. CDR3 nucleotides: TGTGCCAGCAGCTTAAGACCGGGACAGGCGAATTCACCCCTCCACTTT. Residues: CASSLRPGQANSPLHF.

The chain employs TRBV6-1 and TRBJ1-1; D might be TRBD1 (5 bases). The CDR3 spans 13 residues. V lost 11 bases, J lost 0 bases, and 13 bases lay in between. Germline V gene lookup returns CDR1 MNHNS and CDR2 SASEGT. The DNA of the CDR3 is TGTGCCTCCCAATTGGACATGAACACTGAAGCTTTCTTT. Protein sequence: CASQLDMNTEAFF.

This clonotype has at least ten counts. The V gene is TRBV6-2 or TRBV6-3, the J gene TRBJ2-7; TRBD1 aligns across 11 bases. V lost 5 bases and J lost 3; bases outside the gene matches: 6. There are 15 residues in the CDR3. Looked up from germline, CDR1 is MNHEY and CDR2 is SVGEGT. CDR3 sequence: CASSTRTGGSYEQYF. The CDR3 coding sequence is TGTGCCAGCAGTACCCGGACAGGGGGCAGCTACGAGCAGTACTTC.

This chain joins TRBV7-2 and TRBJ2-7; 9 bases map to TRBD2. The junction had 10 bases not matched to a gene; V was cut back by 5 bases and J by 5 bases. The germline V gene has CDR1 SGHTA and CDR2 FQGNSA. The CDR3 extends over 15 amino acids. The CDR3 protein is CASSRPGLASNEQYF. For the CDR3, the DNA is TGTGCCAGCAGCCGCCCGGGACTAGCTTCCAACGAGCAGTACTTC.

This clonotype was recorded a few times. The genes are TRBV2 and TRBJ1-2, with 7 bases lining up with TRBD1. Germline CDR1 reads SNHLY; CDR2 reads FYNNEI. Trimming took 6 bases from V and 0 from J; bases not matched to a gene: 7. The CDR3 contains 15 residues. The CDR3 DNA follows: TGTGCCAGCAGGGCAGGGGGACTGGCTAACTATGGCTACACCTTC. Protein product: CASRAGGLANYGYTF.

This clonotype has a handful of counts. This sequence joins TRBV6-5 and TRBJ2-7; 7 bases match TRBD2. The CDR3 has 15 residues. The V gene end was trimmed by 6 bases and the J gene end by 0 bases; junction bases not matched to a gene: 8. The germline V gene encodes CDR1 MNHEY and CDR2 SVGAGI. The CDR3 coding sequence is TGTGCCAGCAGACCCAAGCGGGGAAGCTCCTACGAGCAGTACTTC. Residues: CASRPKRGSSYEQYF.

The gene calls are TRBV6-2 or TRBV6-3 and TRBJ2-3; 9 bases map to TRBD2. This CDR3 has 19 amino acids. Germline trimming cut 0 bases from V and 0 bases from J; bases unmatched to any gene: 10. Germline CDR1 and CDR2: MNHEY and SVGEGT. CDR3 amino acids: CASSYSTSASGTSTDTQYF. The DNA for the CDR3 is TGTGCCAGCAGTTACTCGACATCGGCTAGCGGGACCAGCACAGATACGCAGTATTTT.